This T cell receptor beta chain is drawn from a study of Ad26.COV2.S vaccination and SARS-CoV-2 variants. This clone appeared a few times. The treatment: approximately 18 received Ad26.COV2.S at low or high dose, single or two shots; several received placebo; per-sample allocation not given. Samples came from day 63 after the first vaccine or placebo injection. CDR1 is MDHEN and CDR2 is SYDVKM in the germline V gene. The V and J ends lost 5 bases and 3 bases respectively, with 16 bases between them. The CDR3 is made up of 15 amino acids. TCRdb's copy holds only in-frame clones and misses some; the assay was immunoSEQ multiplex PCR. The top ten clones hold roughly a tenth of a sample with roughly 240,000 clones, approximately 88% of them seen once.

This sample comprised peripheral blood, obtained in a trial of Ad26.COV2.S vaccine versus placebo. This sequence originates from a person aged 18-65 years who received the Ad26.COV2.S COVID-19 vaccine or a placebo. The V call is TRBV28, the J call TRBJ2-5; possibly TRBD2 for D (7 bases). The CDR3 DNA is TGTGCCAGCAGTGGCGCCGCGGGGGCCGAAGAGACCCAGTACTTC. It is translated as CASSGAAGAEETQYF. The entire variable domain, with the rest obtained from reference TRBV28 and TRBJ2-5, is as follows: DVKVTQSSRYLVKRTGEKVFLECVQDMDHENMFWYRQDPGLGLRLIYFSYDVKMKEKGDIPEGYSVSREKKERFSLILESASTNQTSMYLCASSGAAGAEETQYFGPGTRLLVL.